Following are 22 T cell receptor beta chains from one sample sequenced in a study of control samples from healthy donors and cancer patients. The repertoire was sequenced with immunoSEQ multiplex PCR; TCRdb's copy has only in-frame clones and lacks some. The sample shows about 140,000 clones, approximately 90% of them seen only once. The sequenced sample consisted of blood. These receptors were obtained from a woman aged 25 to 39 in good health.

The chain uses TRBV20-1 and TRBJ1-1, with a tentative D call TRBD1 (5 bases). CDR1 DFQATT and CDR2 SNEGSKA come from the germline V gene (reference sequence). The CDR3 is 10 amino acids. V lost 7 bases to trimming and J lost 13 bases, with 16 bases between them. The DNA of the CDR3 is TGCAGTGTCACCGGGACTCATGATTTCTTT. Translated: CSVTGTHDFF.

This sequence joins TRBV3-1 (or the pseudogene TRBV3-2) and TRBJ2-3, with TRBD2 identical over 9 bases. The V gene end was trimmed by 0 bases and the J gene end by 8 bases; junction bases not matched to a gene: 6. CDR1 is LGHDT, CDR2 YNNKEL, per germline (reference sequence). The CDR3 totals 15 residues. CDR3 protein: CASSQDSSGTGTQYF. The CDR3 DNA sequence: TGTGCCAGCAGCCAAGATTCTAGCGGGACCGGTACGCAGTATTTT.

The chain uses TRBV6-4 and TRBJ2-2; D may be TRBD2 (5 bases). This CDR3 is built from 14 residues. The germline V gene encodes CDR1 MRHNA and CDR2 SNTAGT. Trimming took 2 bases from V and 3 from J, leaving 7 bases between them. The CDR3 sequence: CASSDREHTGELFF. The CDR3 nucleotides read TGTGCCAGCAGTGACAGGGAGCACACCGGGGAGCTGTTTTTT.

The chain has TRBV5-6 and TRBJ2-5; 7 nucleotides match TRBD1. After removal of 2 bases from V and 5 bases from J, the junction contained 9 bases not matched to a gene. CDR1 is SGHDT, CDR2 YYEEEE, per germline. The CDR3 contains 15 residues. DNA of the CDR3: TGTGCCAGCAGCTTCCTCCAGGGGGTAAGGGAGACCCAGTACTTC. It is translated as CASSFLQGVRETQYF.

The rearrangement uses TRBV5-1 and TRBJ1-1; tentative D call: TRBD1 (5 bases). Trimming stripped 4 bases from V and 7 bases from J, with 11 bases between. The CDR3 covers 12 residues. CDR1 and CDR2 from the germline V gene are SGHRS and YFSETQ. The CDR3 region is CASSVGHGEAFF. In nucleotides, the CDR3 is TGCGCCAGCAGCGTCGGACACGGTGAAGCTTTCTTT.

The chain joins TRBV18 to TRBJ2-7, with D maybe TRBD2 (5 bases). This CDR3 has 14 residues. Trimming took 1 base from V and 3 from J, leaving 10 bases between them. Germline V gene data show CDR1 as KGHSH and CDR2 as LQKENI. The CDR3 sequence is CASSPLHGVYEQYF. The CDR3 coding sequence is TGTGCCAGCTCACCACTGCACGGGGTCTACGAGCAGTACTTC.

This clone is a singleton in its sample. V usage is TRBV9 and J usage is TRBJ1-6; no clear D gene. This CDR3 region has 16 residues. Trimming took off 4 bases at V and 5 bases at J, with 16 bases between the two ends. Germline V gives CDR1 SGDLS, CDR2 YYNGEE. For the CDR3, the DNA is TGTGCCAGCAGCCCCTTGGGTGGGGTTGATAATTCACCCCTCCACTTT. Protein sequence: CASSPLGGVDNSPLHF.

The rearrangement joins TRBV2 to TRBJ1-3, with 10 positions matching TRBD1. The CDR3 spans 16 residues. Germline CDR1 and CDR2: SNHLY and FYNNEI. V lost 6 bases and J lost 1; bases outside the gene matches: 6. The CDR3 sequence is CASSIDRGLSGNTIYF. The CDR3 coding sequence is TGTGCCAGCAGCATTGACAGGGGGCTGTCTGGAAACACCATATATTTT.

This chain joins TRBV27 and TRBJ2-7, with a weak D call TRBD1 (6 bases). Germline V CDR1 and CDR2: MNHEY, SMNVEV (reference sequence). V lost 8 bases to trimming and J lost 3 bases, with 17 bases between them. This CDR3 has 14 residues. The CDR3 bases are TGTGCCAGCGGGTCGGGACAAACTTACTACGAGCAGTACTTC. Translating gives CASGSGQTYYEQYF.

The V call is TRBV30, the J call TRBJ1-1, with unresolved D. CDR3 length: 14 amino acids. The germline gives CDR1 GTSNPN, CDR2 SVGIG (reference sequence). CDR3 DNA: TGTGCTGGAGCTCCTGACCGGCCGAACACTGAAGCTTTCTTT. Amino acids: CAGAPDRPNTEAFF.

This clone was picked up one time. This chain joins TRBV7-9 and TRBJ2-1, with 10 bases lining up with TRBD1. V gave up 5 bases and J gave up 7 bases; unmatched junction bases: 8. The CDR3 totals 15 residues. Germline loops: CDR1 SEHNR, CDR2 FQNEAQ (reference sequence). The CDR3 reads CASSIDRGLKNEQFF. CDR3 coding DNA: TGTGCCAGCAGCATCGACAGGGGGCTTAAGAATGAGCAGTTCTTC.

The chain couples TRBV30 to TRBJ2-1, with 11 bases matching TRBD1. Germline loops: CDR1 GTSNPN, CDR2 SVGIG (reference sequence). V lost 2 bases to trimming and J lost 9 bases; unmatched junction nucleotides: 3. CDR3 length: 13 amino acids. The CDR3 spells CAWSQDRGREQFF. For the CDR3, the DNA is TGTGCCTGGAGTCAGGACAGGGGGCGTGAGCAGTTCTTC.

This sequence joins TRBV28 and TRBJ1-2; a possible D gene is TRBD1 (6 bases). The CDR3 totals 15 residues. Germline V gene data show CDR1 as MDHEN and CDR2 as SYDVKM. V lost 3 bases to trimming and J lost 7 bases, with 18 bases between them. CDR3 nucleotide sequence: TGTGCCAGCAGTTTCTGGGACACCACCGCGGGTGGCTACACCTTC. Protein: CASSFWDTTAGGYTF.

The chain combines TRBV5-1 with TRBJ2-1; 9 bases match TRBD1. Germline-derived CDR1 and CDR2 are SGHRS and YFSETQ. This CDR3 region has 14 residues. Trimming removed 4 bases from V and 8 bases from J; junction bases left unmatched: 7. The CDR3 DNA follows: TGCGCCAGCAGCCCCAGGGGGGACAGGGATGAGCAGTTCTTC. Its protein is CASSPRGDRDEQFF.

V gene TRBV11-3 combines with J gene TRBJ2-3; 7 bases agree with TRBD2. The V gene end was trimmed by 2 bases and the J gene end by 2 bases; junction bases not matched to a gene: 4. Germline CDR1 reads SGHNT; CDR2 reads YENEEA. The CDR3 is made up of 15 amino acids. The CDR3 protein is CASSLRAGSTDTQYF. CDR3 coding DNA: TGTGCCAGCAGCTTAAGAGCGGGGTCCACAGATACGCAGTATTTT.

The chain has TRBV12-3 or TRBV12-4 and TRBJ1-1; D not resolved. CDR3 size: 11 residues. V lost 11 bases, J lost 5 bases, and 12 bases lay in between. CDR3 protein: CASQLGTEAFF. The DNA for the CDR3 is TGTGCCTCCCAATTGGGGACTGAAGCTTTCTTT.

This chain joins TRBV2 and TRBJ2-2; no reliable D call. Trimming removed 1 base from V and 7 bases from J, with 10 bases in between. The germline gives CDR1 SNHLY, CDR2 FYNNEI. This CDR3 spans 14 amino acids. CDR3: CASSEGSVYGELFF. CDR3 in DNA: TGTGCCAGCAGTGAAGGAAGCGTTTACGGGGAGCTGTTTTTT.

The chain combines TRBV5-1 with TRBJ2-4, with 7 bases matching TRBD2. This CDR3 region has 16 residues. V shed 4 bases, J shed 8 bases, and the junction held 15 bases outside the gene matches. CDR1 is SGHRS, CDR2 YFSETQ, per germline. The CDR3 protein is CASSPSGGGVRDIQYF. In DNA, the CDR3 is TGCGCCAGCAGCCCATCGGGGGGAGGGGTCAGGGACATTCAGTACTTC.

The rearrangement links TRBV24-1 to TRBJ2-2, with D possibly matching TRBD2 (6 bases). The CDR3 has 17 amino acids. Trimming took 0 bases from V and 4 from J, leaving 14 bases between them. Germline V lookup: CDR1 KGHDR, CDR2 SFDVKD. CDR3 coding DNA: TGTGCCACCAGTGATTTGTGGGAAGAGGGAGGCACCGGGGAGCTGTTTTTT. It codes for CATSDLWEEGGTGELFF.

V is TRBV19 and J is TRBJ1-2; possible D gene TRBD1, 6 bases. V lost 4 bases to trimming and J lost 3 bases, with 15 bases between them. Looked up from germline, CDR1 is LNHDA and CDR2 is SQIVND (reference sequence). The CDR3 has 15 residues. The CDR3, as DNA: TGTGCCAGTAGTACTAGTCGGGGGGCCGACTATGGCTACACCTTC. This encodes CASSTSRGADYGYTF.

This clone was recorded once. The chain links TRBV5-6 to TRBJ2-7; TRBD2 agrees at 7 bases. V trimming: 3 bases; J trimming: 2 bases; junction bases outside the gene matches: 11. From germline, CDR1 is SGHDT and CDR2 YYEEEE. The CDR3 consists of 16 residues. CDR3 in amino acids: CASSWGGTGTPYEQYF. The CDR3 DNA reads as TGTGCCAGCAGCTGGGGGGGGACGGGGACTCCCTACGAGCAGTACTTC.

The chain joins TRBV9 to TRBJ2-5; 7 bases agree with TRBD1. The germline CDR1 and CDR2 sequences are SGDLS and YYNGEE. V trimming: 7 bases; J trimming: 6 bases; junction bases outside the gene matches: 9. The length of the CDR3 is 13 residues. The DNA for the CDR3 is TGTGCCAGCGGGACAGTGATGGGACAGACCCAGTACTTC. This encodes CASGTVMGQTQYF.